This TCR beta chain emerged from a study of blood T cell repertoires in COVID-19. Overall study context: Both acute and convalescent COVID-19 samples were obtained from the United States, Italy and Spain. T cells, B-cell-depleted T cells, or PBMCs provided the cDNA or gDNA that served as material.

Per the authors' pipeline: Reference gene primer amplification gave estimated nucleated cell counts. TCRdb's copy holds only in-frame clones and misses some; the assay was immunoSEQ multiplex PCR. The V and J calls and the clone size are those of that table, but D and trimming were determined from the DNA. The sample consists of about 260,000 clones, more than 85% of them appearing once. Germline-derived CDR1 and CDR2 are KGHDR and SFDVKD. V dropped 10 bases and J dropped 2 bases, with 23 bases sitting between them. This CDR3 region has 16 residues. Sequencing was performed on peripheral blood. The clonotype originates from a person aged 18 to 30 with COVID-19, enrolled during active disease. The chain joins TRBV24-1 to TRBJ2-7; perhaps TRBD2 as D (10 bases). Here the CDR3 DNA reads TGTGCCACAGGGACAGGGTTTACTAGCGGGACCTACGAGCAGTACTTC. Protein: CATGTGFTSGTYEQYF.